The rows below give T cell receptor beta chains drawn from one sample of a study of Tregs in tolerant kidney transplant recipients. Assay used: immunoSEQ multiplex PCR; TCRdb lists only in-frame clones, some missing. The sample has about 110,000 clones; 90% are singletons. The sample was CD4+ T cells from blood, taken before the transplant. These TCRs come from a human donor who received a combined kidney and bone marrow transplant. Both conserved end residues are part of each CDR3. The D gene is left open where the match is weak. Not every row has a clone size; where given, it reads once, few, many or a size class.

16 | NA | NA | TRBJ1-4 | TRBV7-2 | CASSLVWRPTNEKLFF | TGTGCCAGCAGCTTAGTATGGCGGCCAACTAATGAAAAACTGTTTTTT
14 | NA | NA | TRBJ2-5 | TRBV5-1 | CASSLGSGQETQYF | TGCGCCAGCAGCTTGGGGTCAGGCCAAGAGACCCAGTACTTC
14 | NA | TRBD1 | TRBJ1-2 | TRBV14 | CASSEQGGYYGYTF | TGTGCCAGCAGCGAACAGGGGGGATACTATGGCTACACCTTC
14 | NA | TRBD1 | TRBJ1-6 | TRBV5-1 | CASSYGQANSPLHF | TGCGCCAGCAGCTATGGACAGGCAAATTCACCCCTCCACTTT
14 | NA | NA | TRBJ1-2 | TRBV6-1 | CATKGTLLNYGYTF | TGTGCCACCAAAGGGACTCTTCTAAACTATGGCTACACCTTC
13 | NA | NA | TRBJ1-2 | TRBV10-3 | CATSGGANYGYTF | TGTGCCACCAGTGGTGGAGCTAACTATGGCTACACCTTC
12 | NA | TRBD1 | TRBJ2-5 | TRBV10-3 | CAIREGQKSQYF | TGTGCCATCCGTGAGGGACAGAAGTCCCAGTACTTC
19 | NA | TRBD2 | TRBJ2-1 | TRBV30 | CAWNQGLAGGWVPYNEQFF | TGTGCCTGGAACCAAGGACTAGCGGGAGGGTGGGTACCCTACAATGAGCAGTTCTTC
14 | once | TRBD1 | TRBJ2-7 | TRBV6-5 | CASTSGQDSYEQYF | TGTGCCAGCACTTCCGGACAGGACAGCTACGAGCAGTACTTC
13 | NA | NA | TRBJ1-2 | TRBV6-5 | CASKGWGEGGYTF | TGTGCCAGCAAGGGGTGGGGGGAAGGTGGCTACACCTTC
14 | NA | TRBD2 | TRBJ2-3 | TRBV4-2 | CASAGRGSTDTQYF | TGTGCCAGCGCTGGGCGGGGGTCGACAGATACGCAGTATTTT
13 | NA | TRBD1 | TRBJ1-2 | TRBV7-9 | CASSPRTGNGYTF | TGTGCCAGCAGCCCCCGGACAGGGAATGGCTACACCTTC
14 | NA | NA | TRBJ2-5 | TRBV18 | CASSEPGLQETQYF | TGTGCCAGCTCAGAGCCGGGACTTCAAGAGACCCAGTACTTC
15 | NA | NA | TRBJ2-2 | TRBV2 | CASSEIGENTGELFF | TGTGCCAGCAGTGAGATAGGGGAAAACACCGGGGAGCTGTTTTTT
12 | NA | NA | TRBJ2-3 | TRBV19 | CASSGSTDTQYF | TGTGCCAGTAGTGGCAGCACAGATACGCAGTATTTT
15 | NA | NA | TRBJ2-2 | TRBV2 | CASSRREEGGGELFF | TGTGCCAGCAGCAGGAGGGAGGAGGGCGGCGGGGAGCTGTTTTTT
15 | NA | TRBD1 | TRBJ1-2 | TRBV5-6 | CASSLAGTGAYGYTF | TGTGCCAGCAGCTTGGCAGGGACAGGGGCCTATGGCTACACCTTC
12 | NA | NA | TRBJ2-5 | TRBV10-2 | CASGPIGETQYF | TGCGCCAGCGGGCCGATTGGAGAGACCCAGTACTTC
14 | NA | TRBD1 | TRBJ2-2 | TRBV11-3 | CASRSGQGTGELFF | TGTGCCAGCAGATCAGGACAGGGAACCGGGGAGCTGTTTTTT
16 | NA | TRBD1 | TRBJ1-3 | TRBV6-6 | CASSLQGAPPRNTIYF | TGTGCCAGCAGCTTACAGGGGGCCCCGCCTAGAAACACCATATATTTT
15 | NA | NA | TRBJ1-2 | TRBV7-8 | CASSFFVRESYGYTF | TGTGCCAGCAGCTTCTTTGTCCGGGAAAGCTATGGCTACACCTTC
15 | NA | TRBD1 | TRBJ1-6 | TRBV2 | CASRVGGQSNSPLHF | TGTGCCAGCAGGGTAGGGGGCCAGAGTAATTCACCCCTCCACTTT
16 | NA | NA | TRBJ2-7 | TRBV4-1 | CASSQPTGLSSYEQYF | TGCGCCAGCAGCCAACCAACAGGGTTAAGCTCCTACGAGCAGTACTTC
12 | NA | NA | TRBJ2-2 | TRBV5-6 | CASSLGGGELFF | TGTGCCAGCAGCTTAGGGGGCGGGGAGCTGTTTTTT
13 | NA | NA | TRBJ2-1 | TRBV10-3 | CAISEGLADEQFF | TGTGCCATCAGTGAAGGGTTAGCGGACGAGCAGTTCTTC
16 | NA | NA | TRBJ2-7 | TRBV7-2 | CASSLGPAGVSYEQYF | TGTGCCAGCAGCTTGGGTCCAGCGGGCGTCTCCTACGAGCAGTACTTC
15 | NA | TRBD2 | TRBJ2-1 | TRBV4-3 | CASSQTTSGYNEQFF | TGCGCCAGCAGCCAGACCACTAGCGGCTACAATGAGCAGTTCTTC
16 | NA | TRBD2 | TRBJ2-5 | TRBV7-2 | CASSPSGRGSSETQYF | TGTGCCAGCAGCCCTAGCGGGAGGGGTAGTTCAGAGACCCAGTACTTC
15 | NA | NA | TRBJ2-5 | TRBV6-1 | CASTPLGLLQETQYF | TGTGCCAGCACCCCCCTGGGACTGCTTCAAGAGACCCAGTACTTC
16 | NA | TRBD1 | TRBJ2-3 | TRBV5-1 | CASSFTGTGATDTQYF | TGCGCCAGCAGCTTCACCGGGACAGGGGCCACAGATACGCAGTATTTT
15 | NA | NA | TRBJ2-1 | TRBV19 | CASSMPGRSYNEQFF | TGTGCCAGTAGTATGCCAGGGCGGTCCTACAATGAGCAGTTCTTC
15 | NA | TRBD2 | TRBJ2-1 | TRBV7-2 | CASSLGLAGGNEQFF | TGTGCCAGCAGCTTAGGTCTAGCGGGGGGGAATGAGCAGTTCTTC
13 | NA | NA | TRBJ2-3 | TRBV29-1 | CSVEYYSTDTQYF | TGCAGCGTTGAATATTATAGCACAGATACGCAGTATTTT
13 | NA | NA | TRBJ1-2 | TRBV11-2 | CASSAGAIYGYTF | TGTGCCAGCAGCGCGGGGGCTATCTATGGCTACACCTTC
16 | NA | NA | TRBJ1-4 | TRBV4-1 | CASSQVGGAVNEKLFF | TGCGCCAGCAGCCAAGTTGGAGGGGCGGTTAATGAAAAACTGTTTTTT
17 | NA | TRBD2 | TRBJ2-2 | TRBV27 | CASSLWRLAGIGGELFF | TGTGCCAGCAGTTTATGGCGGCTAGCGGGAATAGGCGGGGAGCTGTTTTTT
14 | NA | NA | TRBJ1-1 | TRBV9 | CASSPLVGNTEAFF | TGTGCCAGCAGCCCGTTGGTCGGGAACACTGAAGCTTTCTTT
16 | NA | TRBD2 | TRBJ2-1 | TRBV6-5 | CASSYSGTSGYNEQFF | TGTGCCAGCAGTTACTCCGGCACTAGCGGGTACAATGAGCAGTTCTTC
16 | once | NA | TRBJ1-1 | TRBV19 | CASSSPMGRGNTEAFF | TGTGCCAGTAGTAGCCCTATGGGAAGGGGCAACACTGAAGCTTTCTTT
14 | NA | NA | TRBJ2-3 | TRBV4-3 | CASSQAGARGTQYF | TGCGCCAGCAGCCAAGCGGGAGCCAGAGGTACGCAGTATTTT
14 | NA | TRBD2 | TRBJ2-3 | TRBV19 | CASRTSGGTDTQYF | TGTGCCAGTAGGACTAGCGGGGGCACAGATACGCAGTATTTT
15 | NA | TRBD2 | TRBJ2-7 | TRBV11-2 | CASSSGLAGDYEQYF | TGTGCCAGCAGCTCGGGACTAGCGGGGGACTACGAGCAGTACTTC
15 | once | TRBD2 | TRBJ2-2 | TRBV10-3 | CATSGAPPNTGELFF | TGTGCCACGAGCGGGGCCCCCCCGAACACCGGGGAGCTGTTTTTT
16 | NA | NA | TRBJ2-1 | TRBV19 | CASSRKGGGSYNEQFF | TGTGCCAGTAGTAGGAAGGGGGGGGGTTCCTACAATGAGCAGTTCTTC
13 | once | TRBD1 | TRBJ1-2 | TRBV11-3 | CTSSFTGGVGYTF | TGTACCAGCAGCTTCACAGGGGGCGTAGGCTACACCTTC
16 | NA | TRBD1 | TRBJ1-2 | TRBV10-3 | CAIRSTGQEIDYGYTF | TGTGCCATCAGATCGACAGGGCAAGAGATAGACTATGGCTACACCTTC
14 | NA | NA | TRBJ2-7 | TRBV6-6 | CATRPETDSYEQYF | TGTGCCACCAGGCCAGAGACTGATTCCTACGAGCAGTACTTC
15 | NA | TRBD1 | TRBJ1-4 | TRBV28 | CASGTRQGSNEKLFF | TGTGCCAGCGGTACAAGACAGGGATCTAATGAAAAACTGTTTTTT
13 | NA | NA | TRBJ2-2 | TRBV27 | CASSTRGPGELFF | TGTGCCAGCAGCACCAGGGGACCCGGGGAGCTGTTTTTT
15 | NA | NA | TRBJ1-4 | TRBV7-9 | CASRPNSQGNEKLFF | TGTGCCAGCAGACCGAACTCGCAGGGTAATGAAAAACTGTTTTTT